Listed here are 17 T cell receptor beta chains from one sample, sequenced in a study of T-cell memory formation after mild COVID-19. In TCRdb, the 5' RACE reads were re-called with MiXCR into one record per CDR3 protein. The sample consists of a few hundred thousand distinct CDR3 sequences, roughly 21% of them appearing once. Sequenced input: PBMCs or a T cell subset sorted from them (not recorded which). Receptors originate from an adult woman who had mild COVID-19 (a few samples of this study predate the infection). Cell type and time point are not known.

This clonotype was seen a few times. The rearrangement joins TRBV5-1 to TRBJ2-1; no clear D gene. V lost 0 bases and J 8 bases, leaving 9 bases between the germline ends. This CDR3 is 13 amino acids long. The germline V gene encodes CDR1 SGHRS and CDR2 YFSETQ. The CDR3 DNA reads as TGCGCCAGCAGCTTGGGCTACGGACATGAGCAGTTCTTC. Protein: CASSLGYGHEQFF.

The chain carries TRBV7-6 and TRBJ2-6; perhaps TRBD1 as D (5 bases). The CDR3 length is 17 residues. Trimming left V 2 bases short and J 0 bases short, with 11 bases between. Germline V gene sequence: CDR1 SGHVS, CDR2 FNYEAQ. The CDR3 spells CASSLIQGYSGANVLTF. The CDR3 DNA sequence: TGTGCCAGCAGCTTAATTCAGGGATACTCTGGGGCCAACGTCCTGACTTTC.

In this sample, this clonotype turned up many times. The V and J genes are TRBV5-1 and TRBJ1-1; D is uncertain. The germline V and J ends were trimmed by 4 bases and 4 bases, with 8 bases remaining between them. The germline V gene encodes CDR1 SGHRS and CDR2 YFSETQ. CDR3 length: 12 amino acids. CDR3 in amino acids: CASSRPGTEAFF. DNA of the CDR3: TGCGCCAGCAGCCGACCGGGCACTGAAGCTTTCTTT.

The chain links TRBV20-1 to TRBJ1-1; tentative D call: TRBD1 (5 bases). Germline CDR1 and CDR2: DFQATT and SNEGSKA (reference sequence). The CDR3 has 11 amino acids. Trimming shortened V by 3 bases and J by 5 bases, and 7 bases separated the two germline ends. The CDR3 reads CSARWGTEAFF. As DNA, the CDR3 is TGCAGTGCTAGGTGGGGGACTGAAGCTTTCTTT.

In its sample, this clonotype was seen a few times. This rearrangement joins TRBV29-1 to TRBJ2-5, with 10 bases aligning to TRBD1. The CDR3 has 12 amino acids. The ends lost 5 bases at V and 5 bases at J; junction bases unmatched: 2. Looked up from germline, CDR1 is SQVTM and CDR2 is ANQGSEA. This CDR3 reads CSVRTGGETQYF. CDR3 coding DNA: TGCAGCGTTAGGACAGGGGGGGAGACCCAGTACTTC.

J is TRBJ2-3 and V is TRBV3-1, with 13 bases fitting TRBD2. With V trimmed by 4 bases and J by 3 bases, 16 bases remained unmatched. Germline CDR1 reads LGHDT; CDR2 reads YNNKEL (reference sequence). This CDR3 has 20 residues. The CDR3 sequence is CASSPWTSGGAQFGTDTQYF. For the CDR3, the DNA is TGTGCCAGCAGCCCTTGGACTAGCGGGGGTGCTCAATTCGGTACAGATACGCAGTATTTT.

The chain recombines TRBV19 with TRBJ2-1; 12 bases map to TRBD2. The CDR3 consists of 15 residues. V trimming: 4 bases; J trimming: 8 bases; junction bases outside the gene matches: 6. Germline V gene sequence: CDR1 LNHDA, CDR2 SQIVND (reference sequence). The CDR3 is CASSTHGLAGYEQFF. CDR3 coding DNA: TGTGCCAGTAGTACCCATGGACTAGCGGGATATGAGCAGTTCTTC.

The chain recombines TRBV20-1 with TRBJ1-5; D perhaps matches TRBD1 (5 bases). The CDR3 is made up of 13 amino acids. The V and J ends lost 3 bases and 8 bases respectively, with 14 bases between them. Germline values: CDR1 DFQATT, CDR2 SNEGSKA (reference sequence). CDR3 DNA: TGCAGTGCTAGGGGGGGAGGGGATGAGCCCCAGCATTTT. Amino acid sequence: CSARGGGDEPQHF.

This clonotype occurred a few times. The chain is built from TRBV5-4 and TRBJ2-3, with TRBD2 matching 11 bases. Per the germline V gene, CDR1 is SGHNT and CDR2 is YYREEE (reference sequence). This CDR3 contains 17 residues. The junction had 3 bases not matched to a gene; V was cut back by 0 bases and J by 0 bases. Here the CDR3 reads CASSLVSGGASTDTQYF. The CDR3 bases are TGTGCCAGCAGCTTGGTTAGCGGGGGGGCTAGCACAGATACGCAGTATTTT.

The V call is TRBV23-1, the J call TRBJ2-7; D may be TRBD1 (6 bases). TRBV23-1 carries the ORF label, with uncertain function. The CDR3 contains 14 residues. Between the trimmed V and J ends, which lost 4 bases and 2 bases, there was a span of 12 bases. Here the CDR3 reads CASSPRTEAYEQYF. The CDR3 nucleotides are TGCGCCAGCAGTCCCCGGACAGAGGCCTACGAGCAGTACTTC.

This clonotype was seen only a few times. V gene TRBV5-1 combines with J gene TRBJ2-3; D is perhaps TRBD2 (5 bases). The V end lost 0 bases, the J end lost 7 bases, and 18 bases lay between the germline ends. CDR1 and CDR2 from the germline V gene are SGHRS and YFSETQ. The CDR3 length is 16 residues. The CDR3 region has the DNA TGCGCCAGCAGCTTGGCGGACGGGATAAGTAGGTATACGCAGTATTTT. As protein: CASSLADGISRYTQYF.

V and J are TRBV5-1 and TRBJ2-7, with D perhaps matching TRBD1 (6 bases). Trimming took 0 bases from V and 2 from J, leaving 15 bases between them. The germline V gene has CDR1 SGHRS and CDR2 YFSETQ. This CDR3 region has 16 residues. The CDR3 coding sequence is TGCGCCAGCAGCTTGGCCAGGACAGAGCCACCCTACGAGCAGTACTTC. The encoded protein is CASSLARTEPPYEQYF. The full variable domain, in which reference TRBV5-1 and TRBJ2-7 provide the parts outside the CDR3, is KAGVTQTPRYLIKTRGQQVTLSCSPISGHRSVSWYQQTPGQGLQFLFEYFSETQRNKGNFPGRFSGRQFSNSRSEMNVSTLELGDSALYLCASSLARTEPPYEQYFGPGTRLTVT.

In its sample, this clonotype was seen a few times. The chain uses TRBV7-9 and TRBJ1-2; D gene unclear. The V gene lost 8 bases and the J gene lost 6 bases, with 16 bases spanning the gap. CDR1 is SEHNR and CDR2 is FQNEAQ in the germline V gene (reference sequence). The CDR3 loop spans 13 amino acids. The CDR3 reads CASEFSGDDGYTF. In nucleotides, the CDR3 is TGTGCCAGCGAGTTTTCCGGGGATGATGGCTACACCTTC.

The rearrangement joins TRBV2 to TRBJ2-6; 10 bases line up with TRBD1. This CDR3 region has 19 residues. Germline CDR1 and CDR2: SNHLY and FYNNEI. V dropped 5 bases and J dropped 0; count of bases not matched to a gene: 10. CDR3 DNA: TGTGCCAGCAGTTCACGCCGGGACAGGGGTGTCTCTGGGGCCAACGTCCTGACTTTC. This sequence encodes CASSSRRDRGVSGANVLTF.

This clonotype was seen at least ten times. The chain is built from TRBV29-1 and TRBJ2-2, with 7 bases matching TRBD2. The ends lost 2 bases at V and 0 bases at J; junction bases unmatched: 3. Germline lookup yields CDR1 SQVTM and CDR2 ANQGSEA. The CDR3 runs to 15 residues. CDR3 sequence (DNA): TGCAGCGTTGAATCGGGGGGAGCGAACACCGGGGAGCTGTTTTTT. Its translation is CSVESGGANTGELFF.

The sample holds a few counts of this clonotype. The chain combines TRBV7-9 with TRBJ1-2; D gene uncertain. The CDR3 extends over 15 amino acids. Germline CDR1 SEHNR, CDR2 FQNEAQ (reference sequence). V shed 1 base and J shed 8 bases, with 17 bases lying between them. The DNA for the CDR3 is TGTGCCAGCAGCTTAGAGACGGCCCCCCCGCTCGGCTACACCTTC. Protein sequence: CASSLETAPPLGYTF.

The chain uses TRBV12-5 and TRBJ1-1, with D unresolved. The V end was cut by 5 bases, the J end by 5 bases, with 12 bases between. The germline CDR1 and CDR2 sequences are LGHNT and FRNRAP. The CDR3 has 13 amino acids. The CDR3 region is CASGGPFETEAFF. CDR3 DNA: TGTGCTAGTGGTGGTCCCTTTGAGACTGAAGCTTTCTTT.